The 32 T cell receptor beta chains below were found in one sample sequenced in a study of spatial heterogeneity in lung cancer. Time point given: sample taken at primary tumor resection. Study-wide findings and caveats: The study found that expanded intratumoral alpha and beta TCR counts tracked tumor mutation counts.

TCRdb itself ran the 5' RACE reads through MiXCR, one entry per CDR3 protein. The table has about 1,800 distinct CDR3 sequences, more than 4.5% seen once. Their antigens are not known. The sequenced sample was lung tumor tissue, obtained at surgery. These receptors all stem from a male donor with early-stage non-small cell lung cancer.

This clonotype qualifies as medium-sized. This rearrangement joins TRBV5-1 to TRBJ2-1, with D hard to call. From germline, CDR1 is SGHRS and CDR2 YFSETQ. V was pared by 0 bases and J by 5 bases, with 3 bases between. CDR3 length equals 12 residues. In DNA form, the CDR3 reads TGCGCCAGCAGCTTGGGAGACAATGAGCAGTTCTTC. It is translated as CASSLGDNEQFF.

This clonotype rates as medium-sized. The CDR3 bases are TGTGCCAGCAGTTACAAGAAAGATTTATCCTACGAGCAGTACTTC. Its translation is CASSYKKDLSYEQYF. V usage is TRBV6-6 and J usage is TRBJ2-7; D is unresolved. CDR3 length: 15 amino acids. Germline lookup yields CDR1 MNHNY and CDR2 SVGAGI (reference sequence). Trimming cost V 2 bases and J 1 base, with 12 bases left between them.

This clonotype counts as medium-sized. V and J are TRBV29-1 and TRBJ2-1; D unclear. This CDR3 has 11 residues. CDR1 SQVTM and CDR2 ANQGSEA come from the germline V gene. V gave up 7 bases and J gave up 0 bases, with 4 bases separating them. CDR3 sequence (DNA): TGCAGCGGGAGCTCCTACAATGAGCAGTTCTTC. Protein product: CSGSSYNEQFF.

This clonotype is termed large. The CDR3 loop reads CSVGVSGETQYF. CDR3 bases: TGCAGCGTGGGAGTTTCGGGGGAGACCCAGTACTTC. V gene TRBV29-1 combines with J gene TRBJ2-5; D may be TRBD2 (5 bases). V was trimmed by 6 bases and J by 5 bases, leaving 13 bases between them. Germline CDR1 SQVTM, CDR2 ANQGSEA. The CDR3 extends over 12 amino acids.

CDR3 region: CSASFGGSYEQYF. The CDR3 DNA sequence: TGCAGTGCTAGTTTTGGGGGCTCCTACGAGCAGTACTTC. The V gene is TRBV20-1, the J gene TRBJ2-7; the D gene could be TRBD1 or TRBD2 (5 bases each). The CDR3 has 13 residues. V was clipped by 3 bases and J by 0 bases, with 9 bases between them. CDR1 is DFQATT, CDR2 SNEGSKA, per germline (reference sequence).

Sample share makes this clonotype large (0.1 to 1%). CDR3 protein: CASSLSTSGASYNEQFF. The CDR3 DNA reads TGTGCCAGCAGTTTATCCACGAGCGGGGCCTCCTACAATGAGCAGTTCTTC. This sequence joins TRBV28 and TRBJ2-1; 7 bases are shared with TRBD2. With V trimmed by 1 base and J by 0 bases, 6 bases remained unmatched. Germline loops: CDR1 MDHEN, CDR2 SYDVKM. This CDR3 is 17 amino acids long.

This clonotype ranks as large (0.1 to 1%). This rearrangement joins TRBV5-6 to TRBJ2-5; D is ambiguous. CDR1 is SGHDT, CDR2 YYEEEE, per germline. V was cut by 4 bases and J by 1 base, with 8 bases left in between. This CDR3 has 13 residues. The CDR3 sequence: CASSRPGQETQYF. As DNA, the CDR3 is TGTGCCAGCAGCCGGCCAGGCCAAGAGACCCAGTACTTC.

This clonotype is labeled as large. The chain has TRBV7-2 and TRBJ2-3; 7 nucleotides line up with TRBD1. The V gene's germline CDR1 is SGHTA and CDR2 FQGNSA. The CDR3 is made up of 15 amino acids. V lost 6 bases and J lost 3; bases outside the gene matches: 9. CDR3 protein: CASSYRGHETDTQYF. The CDR3 nucleotides read TGTGCCAGCAGTTACAGGGGTCACGAAACAGATACGCAGTATTTT.

This clonotype was counted only a few times. This chain joins TRBV5-4 and TRBJ2-7; D gene uncertain. The CDR3 totals 14 residues. V was pared by 4 bases and J by 0 bases, with 11 bases between. Germline V gives CDR1 SGHNT, CDR2 YYREEE (reference sequence). The CDR3 loop reads CASSQDQRSYEQYF. The CDR3 DNA is TGTGCCAGCAGCCAGGACCAACGCTCCTACGAGCAGTACTTC.

This clonotype rates as medium-sized. The chain carries TRBV7-2 and TRBJ2-5; D possibly matches TRBD1 or TRBD2 (5 bases each). The V gene's germline CDR1 is SGHTA and CDR2 FQGNSA. This CDR3 has 15 amino acids. Trimming took off 3 bases at V and 7 bases at J, with 18 bases between the two ends. CDR3: CASSFTGALQGTQYF. The CDR3 DNA follows: TGTGCCAGCAGCTTTACCGGGGCTTTGCAGGGGACCCAGTACTTC.

In its sample, this clonotype is large. The rearrangement joins TRBV10-3 to TRBJ2-3, with 9 bases that match TRBD2. CDR3 length: 16 residues. V dropped 0 bases and J dropped 1; count of bases not matched to a gene: 2. CDR1 and CDR2 from the germline V gene are ENHRY and SYGVKD. The CDR3 nucleotides are TGTGCCATCAGTGAGTCTAGCGGGAGAGGCACAGATACGCAGTATTTT. This translates into CAISESSGRGTDTQYF.

The table lists this clonotype with a few counts. J is TRBJ2-2 and V is TRBV6-2 or TRBV6-3, with 7 bases that match TRBD2. J was trimmed by 6 bases and V by 0 bases; bases with no gene match: 7. Germline V lookup: CDR1 MNHEY, CDR2 SVGEGT. The CDR3 runs to 16 residues. CDR3 DNA sequence: TGTGCCAGCAGTTACTCGACGTTAGCGGGCTCCGGGGAGCTGTTTTTT. Translation: CASSYSTLAGSGELFF.

By sample share, this clonotype is medium-sized. The rearrangement links TRBV7-2 to TRBJ2-5; no clear D gene. V lost 3 bases to trimming and J lost 5 bases, with 7 bases between them. This CDR3 has 12 amino acids. CDR1 SGHTA and CDR2 FQGNSA come from the germline V gene. The CDR3 reads CASSFQRETQYF. The CDR3 nucleotides read TGTGCCAGCAGCTTCCAACGGGAGACCCAGTACTTC.

This clonotype ranks as medium-sized. This chain joins TRBV27 and TRBJ2-1, with TRBD2 matching over 7 bases. The V gene end was trimmed by 4 bases and the J gene end by 7 bases; junction bases not matched to a gene: 7. In germline, CDR1 is MNHEY, CDR2 SMNVEV (reference sequence). CDR3 length equals 14 residues. DNA of the CDR3: TGTGCCAGCAGTTCCATCGGGGGGAAGAATGAGCAGTTCTTC. As protein: CASSSIGGKNEQFF.

Within the sample, this clonotype is large (0.1 to 1%). The genes are TRBV30 and TRBJ1-5; D ambiguous. The CDR3 spans 13 residues. CDR1 and CDR2 (germline): GTSNPN, SVGIG (reference sequence). The V and J ends lost 6 bases and 0 bases respectively, with 9 bases between them. In DNA, the CDR3 is TGTGCCTGCCGGAGGGATAGCAATCAGCCCCAGCATTTT. This sequence encodes CACRRDSNQPQHF. Supplemented by reference TRBV30 and TRBJ1-5, the full variable domain reads SQTIHQWPATLVQPVGSPLSLECTVEGTSNPNLYWYRQAAGRGLQLLFYSVGIGQISSEVPQNLSASRPQDRQFILSSKKLLLSDSGFYLCACRRDSNQPQHFGDGTRLSIL.

This clonotype was seen once. The chain is built from TRBV27 and TRBJ2-7; tentatively, D is TRBD2 (5 bases). Trimming removed 6 bases from V and 0 bases from J, with 9 bases in between. This CDR3 is built from 13 residues. The V gene's germline CDR1 is MNHEY and CDR2 SMNVEV (reference sequence). The CDR3 DNA reads TGTGCCAGCAGCCGCGGGCGCTCCTACGAGCAGTACTTC. This codes for CASSRGRSYEQYF.

This clonotype is medium-sized (0.01 to 0.1%) within its sample. The genes are TRBV19 and TRBJ2-2, with D perhaps TRBD1 (5 bases). V lost 3 bases to trimming and J lost 1 base, with 9 bases between them. CDR1 is LNHDA and CDR2 is SQIVND in the germline V gene (reference sequence). The CDR3 consists of 15 residues. This CDR3 is CASSIGRVNTGELFF. CDR3 bases: TGTGCCAGTAGTATCGGCAGGGTGAACACCGGGGAGCTGTTTTTT. Drawing the rest from reference TRBV19 and TRBJ2-2, the complete variable domain is DGGITQSPKYLFRKEGQNVTLSCEQNLNHDAMYWYRQDPGQGLRLIYYSQIVNDFQKGDIAEGYSVSREKKESFPLTVTSAQKNPTAFYLCASSIGRVNTGELFFGEGSRLTVL.

Relative to its sample, this clonotype is medium-sized. This chain links TRBV18 with TRBJ2-7, with a possible D match to TRBD1 (5 bases). There are 14 residues in the CDR3. CDR1 KGHSH and CDR2 LQKENI come from the germline V gene. V lost 2 bases, J lost 7 bases, and 15 bases lay in between. The CDR3 region is CASSPVGRRWEQYF. The CDR3 bases are TGTGCCAGCTCACCAGTGGGGCGGCGCTGGGAGCAGTACTTC. The variable domain in full, with the rest retrieved from reference TRBV18 and TRBJ2-7, is NAGVMQNPRHLVRRRGQEARLRCSPMKGHSHVYWYRQLPEEGLKFMVYLQKENIIDESGMPKERFSAEFPKEGPSILRIQQVVRGDSAAYFCASSPVGRRWEQYFGPGTRLTVT.

This clonotype qualifies as medium-sized (0.01 to 0.1%). V gene TRBV3-1 combines with J gene TRBJ2-7; D might be TRBD2 (5 bases). Germline V gives CDR1 LGHDT, CDR2 YNNKEL (reference sequence). The CDR3 is made up of 22 amino acids. V dropped 1 base and J dropped 0 bases, with 31 bases sitting between them. CDR3 protein: CASSQALFGSDGLGDSSYEQYF. The DNA of the CDR3 is TGTGCCAGCAGCCAAGCGCTTTTTGGGTCGGACGGCCTCGGGGATAGCTCCTACGAGCAGTACTTC.

This clonotype has only a few counts. The rearrangement joins TRBV2 to TRBJ2-3; no firm D call. The CDR3 is 14 residues long. V was clipped by 7 bases and J by 1 base, with 12 bases between them. CDR1 SNHLY and CDR2 FYNNEI come from the germline V gene. CDR3 loop: CASTKTSGTDTQYF. In DNA form, the CDR3 reads TGTGCCAGCACAAAAACCTCGGGCACAGATACGCAGTATTTT.

This clonotype is medium-sized. V usage is TRBV7-2 and J usage is TRBJ2-5; the match to TRBD2 covers 9 bases. The length of the CDR3 is 16 residues. Germline-derived CDR1 and CDR2 are SGHTA and FQGNSA. Trimming at V came to 2 bases and at J to 5 bases, leaving 9 bases not matched to a gene. CDR3 sequence: CASSLWGGRAVETQYF. CDR3 bases: TGTGCCAGCAGCTTATGGGGCGGGAGGGCCGTTGAGACCCAGTACTTC. The variable domain in full, completed from reference TRBV7-2 and TRBJ2-5, reads GAGVSQSPSNKVTEKGKDVELRCDPISGHTALYWYRQSLGQGLEFLIYFQGNSAPDKSGLPSDRFSAERTGGSVSTLTIQRTQQEDSAVYLCASSLWGGRAVETQYFGPGTRLLVL.

In this sample, this clonotype is large. The chain combines TRBV27 with TRBJ1-1; TRBD1 aligns across 8 bases. The germline V gene has CDR1 MNHEY and CDR2 SMNVEV (reference sequence). The V and J ends lost 9 bases and 1 base, in that order; junction bases with no gene match: 7. The CDR3 covers 14 residues. The CDR3 region has the DNA TGTGCCAGTAGCAGGGGGCAATGGAACACTGAAGCTTTCTTT. Protein product: CASSRGQWNTEAFF.

In its sample, this clonotype ranks as medium-sized. The V call is TRBV6-5, the J call TRBJ2-5; tentatively, D is TRBD1 (5 bases). This CDR3 is 13 amino acids long. Per the germline V gene, CDR1 is MNHEY and CDR2 is SVGAGI. V was shortened by 2 bases and J by 4 bases, with 8 bases between the two germline ends. Written as DNA, the CDR3 is TGTGCCAGCAGTTACCGGCAGGGAGAGACCCAGTACTTC. Amino acids: CASSYRQGETQYF.

By proportion, this clonotype is medium-sized. The chain employs TRBV7-2 and TRBJ2-3; the match to TRBD2 covers 10 bases. The CDR3 covers 19 residues. The junction had 9 bases not matched to a gene; V was cut back by 0 bases and J by 0 bases. CDR1 and CDR2 from the germline V gene are SGHTA and FQGNSA. CDR3 nucleotide sequence: TGTGCCAGCAGCTTAGCGCTTCTAGCGGGAGCCACCAGCACAGATACGCAGTATTTT. Translation gives CASSLALLAGATSTDTQYF.

This chain links TRBV7-8 with TRBJ2-3; 8 positions agree with TRBD1. Trimming took 5 bases from V and 1 from J; bases not matched to a gene: 8. The CDR3 length is 16 residues. CDR1 is SGHVS, CDR2 FQNEAQ, per germline. CDR3 in DNA: TGTGCCAGCAGCCCGCGGACAGGGATGGGCACAGATACGCAGTATTTT. Protein product: CASSPRTGMGTDTQYF.

By sample share, this clonotype is large. The V and J genes are TRBV29-1 and TRBJ1-2; tentative D call: TRBD1 (5 bases). This CDR3 region has 12 residues. CDR1 is SQVTM and CDR2 is ANQGSEA in the germline V gene. Trimming took off 3 bases at V and 4 bases at J, with 9 bases between the two ends. The CDR3 sequence is CSVDEGSYGYTF. CDR3 DNA sequence: TGCAGCGTTGATGAGGGGTCCTATGGCTACACCTTC.

The gene calls are TRBV9 and TRBJ2-7; D remains unclear. Germline-derived CDR1 and CDR2 are SGDLS and YYNGEE. This CDR3 region has 14 residues. Trimming removed 0 bases from V and 5 bases from J, with 12 bases in between. The DNA of the CDR3 is TGTGCCAGCAGCGTAGAGGCAGGTGTCGACGAGCAGTACTTC. This gives the protein CASSVEAGVDEQYF.

By frequency in the sample, this clonotype is medium-sized. The rearrangement uses TRBV7-2 and TRBJ2-1, with 9 bases matching TRBD2. This CDR3 region has 13 residues. Germline V lookup: CDR1 SGHTA, CDR2 FQGNSA. The junction had 9 bases not matched to a gene; V was cut back by 8 bases and J by 10 bases. CDR3 amino acids: CASLKGLAGEQFF. CDR3 nucleotide sequence: TGTGCCAGCCTTAAGGGGCTAGCGGGGGAGCAGTTCTTC.

This clonotype rates as medium-sized (0.01 to 0.1%). The chain joins TRBV6-5 to TRBJ1-5; 10 nucleotides match TRBD1. CDR3 size: 16 residues. Per germline, CDR1 MNHEY and CDR2 SVGAGI. V trimming: 0 bases; J trimming: 4 bases; junction bases outside the gene matches: 3. CDR3 DNA: TGTGCCAGCAGTTACTCCCGGGACAGGGGAAATCAGCCCCAGCATTTT. It specifies CASSYSRDRGNQPQHF.

By proportion, this clonotype is medium-sized. This chain joins TRBV7-2 and TRBJ2-2; D may be TRBD1 (6 bases). Trimming left V 5 bases short and J 2 bases short, with 33 bases between. The CDR3 is 22 amino acids. CDR1 is SGHTA and CDR2 is FQGNSA in the germline V gene. The CDR3 loop reads CASSQPSRDSIPDRKNTGELFF. In DNA, the CDR3 is TGTGCCAGCAGCCAACCCTCAAGAGACTCGATCCCGGACAGAAAAAACACCGGGGAGCTGTTTTTT.

By its share, this clonotype is medium-sized. CDR3 amino acids: CASSHRDETQYF. The CDR3 bases are TGTGCCAGCAGCCACAGGGATGAGACCCAGTACTTC. The chain has TRBV7-6 and TRBJ2-5; D is perhaps TRBD1 (6 bases). Trimming took 5 bases from V and 5 from J, leaving 9 bases between them. From germline, CDR1 is SGHVS and CDR2 FNYEAQ. This CDR3 spans 12 amino acids.

In this sample, this clonotype is medium-sized (0.01 to 0.1%). The chain recombines TRBV5-3 with TRBJ2-3; TRBD2 matches 13 bases. TRBV5-3 has ORF status, its function being uncertain. The length of the CDR3 is 19 residues. The V gene end was trimmed by 0 bases and the J gene end by 1 base; junction bases not matched to a gene: 8. Written as DNA, the CDR3 is TGTGCCAGAAGCTTGGCCGGACTAGCGGGAGAGGGAGGCACAGATACGCAGTATTTT. It yields the protein CARSLAGLAGEGGTDTQYF.